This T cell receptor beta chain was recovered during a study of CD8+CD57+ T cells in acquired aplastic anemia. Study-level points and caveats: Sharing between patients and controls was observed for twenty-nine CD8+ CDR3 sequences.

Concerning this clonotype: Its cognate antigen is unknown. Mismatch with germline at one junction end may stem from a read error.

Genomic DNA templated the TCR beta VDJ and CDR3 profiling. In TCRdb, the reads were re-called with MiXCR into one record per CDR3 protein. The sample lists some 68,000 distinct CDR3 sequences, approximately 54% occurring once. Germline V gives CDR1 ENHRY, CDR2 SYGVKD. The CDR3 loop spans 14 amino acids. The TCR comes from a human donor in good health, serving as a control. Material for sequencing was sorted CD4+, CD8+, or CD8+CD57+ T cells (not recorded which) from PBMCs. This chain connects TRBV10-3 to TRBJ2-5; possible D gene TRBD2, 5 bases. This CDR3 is CATSEGRNQETQYF. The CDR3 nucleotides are TGTGCCACCAGTGAGGGCAGGAACCAAGAGACCCAGTACTTC.